This T cell receptor (beta chain) was sequenced during a study of T cell responses to AZD1222 COVID-19 vaccine. Study conclusions and caveats: Researchers took repertoire samples only after the peak T cell response had come.

The table came from immunoSEQ multiplex PCR; TCRdb's copy has only in-frame clones and leaves some out. Here the sample spans approximately 79,000 clones, 80% to 90% being singletons. This CDR3 region has 13 residues. The ends were cut back, 10 bases at V and 1 base at J, with 13 bases in the middle. Germline CDR1 reads ENHRY; CDR2 reads SYGVKD. Concerning this clone itself: Its antigen is not identified.

The sequencing used peripheral blood, collected on day 0 of AZD1222 vaccination. V and J are TRBV10-3 and TRBJ1-2; a weak D match, TRBD1 (5 bases). This sequence was found in an adult in good health. The CDR3 sequence is CATQIGGNYGYTF. CDR3 DNA: TGTGCCACCCAAATCGGGGGTAACTATGGCTACACCTTC.